The 27 T cell receptor delta chains presented below share a single source sample, sequenced in a study of delta chains in infants with herpesvirus infections. Gamma-chain- and delta-chain-specific primers converted PBMC RNA into TCR cDNA. TCRdb re-analyzed the RT-PCR reads via CATT. The repertoire holds 1,300 or so delta-chain clones, 8.2% seen once, with roughly 7% in the top ten. Specimen: peripheral blood, collected at time point 2 of longitudinal follow-up. These TCRs come from a human donor who was a Ugandan infant, either HIV-exposed or HIV-unexposed (not recorded which).

The chain links TRDV1 to TRDJ1; 11 nucleotides agree with TRDD3. CDR3 length: 23 residues. CDR1 is TSWWSYY and CDR2 is QGS in the germline V gene. J gave up 0 bases and V 1 base, and 22 bases lay outside the gene matches. CDR3 DNA sequence: TGTGCTCTTGGGGAACCCTCCTACTCTAGACAAATTTGGGGGATACGTTACACCGATAAACTCATCTTT. As protein: CALGEPSYSRQIWGIRYTDKLIF.

A note on this clone: This may arise from a read error, as a much more abundant clone is one base away. Other nucleotide sequences from this sample produce the same CDR3. The chain recombines TRDV2 with TRDJ1; 11 nucleotides agree with TRDD3. Because TCRdb records no J gene, it was assigned here through a match of the DNA to germline. The V segment lost 4 bases and the J segment 5 bases; nucleotides outside the gene matches: 14. This CDR3 comprises 17 residues. CDR1 is GEAIGNYY and CDR2 is EKD in the germline V gene. CDR3 nucleotide sequence: TGTGCCTGTGATACCTTGGGGGATACGAGGGGCACTGATAAACTCATCTTT. This gives the protein CACDTLGDTRGTDKLIF.

This clone ranks as large. This chain joins TRDV1 and TRDJ1, with 10 bases aligning to TRDD3. Germline V gene lookup returns CDR1 TSWWSYY and CDR2 QGS. The J segment lost 0 bases and the V segment lost 1 base, leaving 20 bases of the junction unmatched. This CDR3 is built from 22 residues. The CDR3: CALGEPIYPYWGINPNTDKLIF. The CDR3, as DNA: TGTGCTCTTGGGGAACCGATCTACCCGTACTGGGGGATCAACCCAAACACCGATAAACTCATCTTT.

By share of the sample, this clone is large (0.1 to 1%). The chain has TRDV2 and TRDJ1; 10 bases are a match to TRDD3. Germline V lookup: CDR1 GEAIGNYY, CDR2 EKD. With 0 bases clipped from V and 1 base from J, the junction kept 4 bases outside the gene matches. The CDR3 contains 16 residues. This CDR3 reads CACDTVGDTSTDKLIF. In DNA form, the CDR3 reads TGTGCCTGTGACACCGTGGGGGATACAAGCACCGATAAACTCATCTTT.

The gene calls are TRDV3 and TRDJ1, with TRDD3 as a possible D gene (6 bases). Germline lookup yields CDR1 TVYSNPD and CDR2 GDNSRS (reference sequence). There are 24 residues in the CDR3. The germline V and J ends were trimmed by 4 bases and 0 bases, with 45 bases remaining between them. CDR3 nucleotides: TGTGCCTACCCCCTCGGGCATCCAGAAAAATCGGAGATACGAGTCGGTTGCGACACCGATAAACTCATCTTT. Protein sequence: CAYPLGHPEKSEIRVGCDTDKLIF.

As concerns this clone: This may come from a read error, since a much larger clone is one base off. The V gene went uncalled, while the J gene is TRDJ1; the listed D gene, TRDD3, was not tested against the DNA. The CDR3 has 18 amino acids. The CDR3 nucleotides read TGTGCCTTTCGGGGGGGGGACCCACGAATACGGTACACCGATAAACTCATCTTT. Protein: CAFRGGDPRIRYTDKLIF.

By proportion, this clone is large. The rearrangement links TRDV2 to TRDJ3; TRDD3 aligns across 10 bases. The germline gives CDR1 GEAIGNYY, CDR2 EKD. This CDR3 region has 18 residues. Germline trimming cut 0 bases from V and 0 bases from J; bases unmatched to any gene: 1. This chain's CDR3 is CACDTAGGYSWDTRQMFF. The CDR3 DNA reads TGTGCCTGTGACACCGCTGGGGGATACTCCTGGGACACCCGACAGATGTTTTTC.

The CDR3 region is CACDTLGSSDKLIF. The CDR3, as DNA: TGTGCCTGTGACACCTTAGGTAGCTCCGATAAACTCATCTTT. The rearrangement joins TRDV2 to TRDJ1; no definite D call. TCRdb leaves out the J gene; it was filled in here by matching the DNA to germline. The germline gives CDR1 GEAIGNYY, CDR2 EKD. V was pared by 0 bases and J by 3 bases, with 10 bases between. The CDR3 consists of 14 residues.

Comments on this clone: The protein TCRdb lists belongs to a much larger clone and differs from this DNA's translation at residue 18, which points to a read error; the protein shown is made from the DNA. The V and J genes are TRDV1 and TRDJ1; D might be TRDD2 or TRDD3, each matching 9 bases. This CDR3 is 21 amino acids long. Looked up from germline, CDR1 is TSWWSYY and CDR2 is QGS. The CDR3 region is CALGELTPFLRGGYLGDNLIF. The DNA for the CDR3 is TGTGCTCTTGGGGAACTTACCCCCTTCCTACGAGGGGGATACTTGGGCGATAATCTCATCTTT.

This clone was seen more than once but under ten times. This clone may be a read error of a much larger clone one base away. This chain connects TRDV2 to TRDJ1; no reliable D call. The J gene is not listed in TCRdb, so it was assigned here from a DNA match to germline. The germline V gene has CDR1 GEAIGNYY and CDR2 EKD. This CDR3 has 17 residues. The ends were cut back, 3 bases at V and 0 bases at J, with 19 bases in the middle. The CDR3 sequence: CACDPRPRGPYTDKLIF. DNA for the CDR3: TGTGCCTGTGACCCAAGACCGAGGGGCCCCTACACCGATAAACTCATCTTT.

The rearrangement uses TRDV2 and TRDJ1; TRDD3 agrees at 11 bases. The CDR3 is 16 residues long. V dropped 5 bases and J dropped 0; count of bases not matched to a gene: 7. The germline gives CDR1 GEAIGNYY, CDR2 EKD. DNA of the CDR3: TGTGCCTGTGTGGGACTGGGGGATAATAACACCGATAAACTCATCTTT. This gives the protein CACVGLGDNNTDKLIF.

In its sample, this clone is medium-sized. The chain combines TRAV23/DV6 with TRDJ1, with TRDD3 matching 7 bases. The CDR3 totals 21 residues. Germline V gene lookup returns CDR1 NTAFDY and CDR2 IRPDVSE (reference sequence). The CDR3 spells CAVRTLWVRTGDPQYTDKLIF. In DNA form, the CDR3 reads TGTGCTGTGCGTACGTTGTGGGTGCGTACTGGGGACCCCCAGTACACCGATAAACTCATCTTT.

The chain is built from TRDV1 and TRDJ1; 11 positions match TRDD3. J was trimmed by 3 bases and V by 4 bases; bases with no gene match: 25. CDR1 and CDR2 (germline): TSWWSYY, QGS. There are 22 residues in the CDR3. The DNA of the CDR3 is TGTGCTCTTGGGGCCTACCTTCCTTTGGGGGATACGCGTCAATTTTACGCCGATAAACTCATCTTT. Its translation: CALGAYLPLGDTRQFYADKLIF.

This clone was observed a handful of times. The genes are TRAV38-2/DV8 and TRDJ1, with D possibly TRDD3 on 6 matching bases. CDR1 is TSESDYY, CDR2 QEAYKQQN, per germline. The germline V and J ends were trimmed by 3 bases and 9 bases, with 15 bases remaining between them. The CDR3 extends over 13 amino acids. In DNA, the CDR3 is TGTGCTTATAGGACTGGGGTTTCGAGTGAACTCATCTTT. This codes for CAYRTGVSSELIF.

Points on this clone: One base away lies a much larger clone, so this may be a sequencing read error. The chain combines TRDV2 with TRDJ1; D perhaps matches TRDD3 (5 bases). In germline, CDR1 is GEAIGNYY, CDR2 EKD. There are 14 residues in the CDR3. V lost 3 bases, J lost 4 bases, and 14 bases lay in between. CDR3 coding DNA: TGTGCCTGTGACGCCTTGGGATCTCTCGATAAACTCATCTTT. Translation: CACDALGSLDKLIF.

With regard to this clone: A much larger clone lies a single base off, so this may be a read error. Distinct nucleotide sequences in the sample also encode this CDR3. V is TRDV1 and J is TRDJ1; 10 positions agree with TRDD3. This CDR3 spans 19 amino acids. The germline V gene has CDR1 TSWWSYY and CDR2 QGS. V lost 0 bases and J lost 2; bases outside the gene matches: 12. The CDR3: CALGELTLYWGIPTDKLIF. Here the CDR3 DNA reads TGTGCTCTTGGGGAACTAACCTTGTATTGGGGGATACCAACCGATAAACTCATCTTT.

This clone was counted only a few times. The genes are TRDV1 and TRDJ1, with 9 nucleotides matching TRDD3. This CDR3 contains 19 residues. Looked up from germline, CDR1 is TSWWSYY and CDR2 is QGS. V gave up 8 bases and J gave up 0 bases; unmatched junction bases: 19. CDR3 sequence reads: CALTEATGGPVVYTDKLIF. Written as DNA, the CDR3 is TGTGCTCTTACCGAGGCTACTGGGGGACCGGTCGTTTACACCGATAAACTCATCTTT.

The J gene is TRDJ1, the V gene TRDV1; TRDD3 matches 9 bases. Trimming cost V 6 bases and J 6 bases; bases outside gene matches: 11. The CDR3 consists of 15 residues. Germline V CDR1 and CDR2: TSWWSYY, QGS. The CDR3 DNA reads as TGTGCTCTTGGACGGGGATACGAGGGCATGAATAAACTCATCTTT. This sequence encodes CALGRGYEGMNKLIF.

Worth noting for this clone: An end of the junction differs from the germline gene, which may be a read error. V gene TRDV1 combines with J gene TRDJ1; TRDD3 aligns across 7 bases. CDR1 is TSWWSYY, CDR2 QGS, per germline. The CDR3 loop spans 15 amino acids. The CDR3 DNA sequence: TGTGCTATTGGGGGGGCGGAGGGGGATCGGGATAAACTCATCTTT. It translates to CAIGGAEGDRDKLIF.

This clone was counted between two and nine times. V is TRDV1 and J is TRDJ1; 13 bases map to TRDD3. The CDR3 contains 24 residues. The trim removed 0 bases at V and 0 bases at J, leaving 22 bases unmatched. Germline V gene data show CDR1 as TSWWSYY and CDR2 as QGS. The CDR3 spells CALGELGLFLISTGGYAYTDKLIF. The CDR3 DNA follows: TGTGCTCTTGGGGAACTCGGACTGTTCCTGATTAGTACTGGGGGATACGCCTACACCGATAAACTCATCTTT.

The chain is built from TRDV3 and TRDJ1; 13 bases match TRDD3. Trimming removed 3 bases from V and 0 bases from J; junction bases left unmatched: 22. This CDR3 is built from 21 residues. Germline loops: CDR1 TVYSNPD, CDR2 GDNSRS (reference sequence). CDR3 DNA: TGTGCCTTCCTACCCGCCTTCCCGTGGACTGGGGGATACGAGGACACCGATAAACTCATCTTT. This sequence encodes CAFLPAFPWTGGYEDTDKLIF.

The CDR3 DNA follows: TGTGCTCTTGGGGAGACCGGTTCCGGCTGGGGGTTGAGATACACCGATAAACTCATCTTT. Translated: CALGETGSGWGLRYTDKLIF. The V call is TRDV1, the J call TRDJ1, with 7 bases fitting TRDD3. The CDR3 contains 20 residues. The trim removed 3 bases at V and 0 bases at J, leaving 19 bases unmatched. Per the germline V gene, CDR1 is TSWWSYY and CDR2 is QGS.

Remarks on this clone: A much larger clone lies one base from this, so it may be a read error. The sample has other DNA sequences that encode this CDR3 too. This chain connects TRDV1 to TRDJ1, with 10 bases matching TRDD3. CDR3 length: 19 amino acids. Germline V gene lookup returns CDR1 TSWWSYY and CDR2 QGS. The CDR3 DNA reads TGCGCTCTTGGGGAACTCCTTCCCTGGGGGATAATGTACACCGATAAACTCATCTTT. Translating it yields CALGELLPWGIMYTDKLIF.

This chain links TRDV1 with TRDJ2; 11 bases are a match to TRDD3. Germline V gene data show CDR1 as TSWWSYY and CDR2 as QGS. Losses at the gene ends were 5 bases for V and 1 base for J; bases not matched to a gene: 21. This CDR3 comprises 22 residues. The CDR3 loop reads CALGLFSPYWGIKGGLTAQLFF. DNA for the CDR3: TGTGCTCTTGGGTTGTTTTCCCCTTACTGGGGGATAAAAGGGGGTTTGACAGCACAACTCTTCTTT.

The chain links TRDV2 to TRDJ3; 13 bases fit TRDD3. This CDR3 region has 23 residues. Looked up from germline, CDR1 is GEAIGNYY and CDR2 is EKD. The trim removed 3 bases at V and 0 bases at J, leaving 16 bases unmatched. As DNA, the CDR3 is TGTGCCTGTGACTCGCCTCCACTGGGGGATACGCCCCTTGGCTCCTGGGACACCCGACAGATGTTTTTC. This sequence encodes CACDSPPLGDTPLGSWDTRQMFF.

By proportion, this clone is large. V gene TRAV36/DV7 combines with J gene TRDJ1; 9 bases agree with TRDD3. Trimming removed 4 bases from V and 0 bases from J; junction bases left unmatched: 19. The CDR3 covers 19 residues. The germline V gene has CDR1 VTNFRS and CDR2 LTSSGIE (reference sequence). This CDR3 reads CAVRPSFTGGLGYTDKLIF. CDR3 in DNA: TGTGCTGTGCGGCCTTCCTTTACTGGGGGACTTGGGTACACCGATAAACTCATCTTT.

By sample share, this clone is large. The chain joins TRDV1 to TRDJ1; the D gene is possibly TRDD3 (5 bases). This CDR3 spans 18 amino acids. The germline gives CDR1 TSWWSYY, CDR2 QGS. V lost 3 bases, J lost 1 base, and 21 bases lay in between. CDR3 protein: CALGDPSNRGLSTDKLIF. The CDR3 coding sequence is TGTGCTCTTGGGGACCCCAGTAACCGGGGGTTAAGCACCGATAAACTCATCTTT.